The rows below give T cell receptor beta chains drawn from one sample of a study of T cell responses to AZD1222 COVID-19 vaccine. Profiled with immunoSEQ multiplex PCR; TCRdb holds only in-frame clones, not every one. This sample has approximately 130,000 clones; 93% occur once, and the top ten carry approximately 3.4%. The material sequenced was peripheral blood, taken on day 0 of AZD1222 vaccination. The receptors were sampled from an adult in good health. Each CDR3 is given with its conserved first and last residue. A D gene is named only where the DNA matches it firmly. Expanded clones are given a class, and other clones once, few, many or no size at all.

TRBV28	few	TRBJ1-2	TRBD1	TGTGCCAGCAGTCGACAGGGGGCCTATGGCTACACCTTC	CASSRQGAYGYTF
TRBV15	NA	TRBJ2-5	TRBD1	TGTGCCACCGCCCCTCCGGACAGGGGGCAGGAGACCCAGTACTTC	CATAPPDRGQETQYF
TRBV27	NA	TRBJ2-7	NA	TGTGCCAGCAGTTTATCGCAGGGATCTGGGTACGAGCAGTACTTC	CASSLSQGSGYEQYF
TRBV10-3	NA	TRBJ2-7	NA	TGTGCCCCGCCTGTTGGAGCGTTGACGAGGGAGCAGTACTTC	CAPPVGALTREQYF
TRBV7-2	once	TRBJ2-1	TRBD1	TGTGCCAGCAGCTTAGCCGCGCACAGGGGTAGCAATGAGCAGTTCTTC	CASSLAAHRGSNEQFF
TRBV6-5	once	TRBJ1-1	NA	TGTGCCAGCAGTTACGGGAGGAACACTGAAGCTTTCTTT	CASSYGRNTEAFF
TRBV6-5	NA	TRBJ2-1	NA	TGTGCCAGCTGCTGGGGGGAATCCTACAATGAGCAGTTCTTC	CASCWGESYNEQFF
TRBV28	NA	TRBJ2-1	TRBD1	TGTGCCAGCAGCCCCGGGACAGGGTATTACAATGAGCAGTTCTTC	CASSPGTGYYNEQFF
TRBV10-3	NA	TRBJ2-7	TRBD1	TGTGCCATCAGTGAGAGGGACCCCGGGACAGGGTTCTACGAGCAGTACTTC	CAISERDPGTGFYEQYF
TRBV30	few	TRBJ1-2	NA	TGTGCCTGGAGTGTACGCTATGGCTACACCTTC	CAWSVRYGYTF
TRBV7-9	NA	TRBJ2-7	TRBD1	TGTGCCAGCAGAGGACAGGGGGGAGCCTACGAGCAGTACTTC	CASRGQGGAYEQYF
TRBV7-2	NA	TRBJ2-1	NA	TGTGCCAGCAGCTTAGCCGAGGGGCGGGCCCACCCGCGGTGGAATGAGCAGTTCTTC	CASSLAEGRAHPRWNEQFF
TRBV5-6	NA	TRBJ2-1	TRBD2	TGTGCCAGCACCCCACTAGCGACCCACAATGAGCAGTTCTTC	CASTPLATHNEQFF
TRBV5-1	NA	TRBJ2-5	NA	TGCGCCAGCAGCTTGGGCAGGGGAGAGACCCAGTACTTC	CASSLGRGETQYF
TRBV6-2/TRBV6-3	NA	TRBJ1-5	NA	TGTGCCAGCAGTTATACCGGCAGGGGCGCGGGTATGGGCAATCAGCCCCAGCATTTT	CASSYTGRGAGMGNQPQHF
TRBV13	NA	TRBJ2-3	NA	TGTGCCAGCAGCTTAGAAGGTAGGACAGATACGCAGTATTTT	CASSLEGRTDTQYF
TRBV6-5	NA	TRBJ2-1	TRBD2	TGTGCCAGCAGTTACGAAGCGGGAGCCTCCTACAATGAGCAGTTCTTC	CASSYEAGASYNEQFF
TRBV28	few	TRBJ1-1	NA	TGTGCCAGCAGTTTATTTGGTCAGGTTAGTTCGGCTTTCTTT	CASSLFGQVSSAFF
TRBV6-5	NA	TRBJ1-2	TRBD1	TGTGCCAGCAGTTCGCCGGGACAGGGGAACTATGGCTACACCTTC	CASSSPGQGNYGYTF
TRBV5-1	NA	TRBJ2-5	TRBD2	TGCGCCAGCAGCTCCCCCGGGACTAGCAGAGAGACCCAGTACTTC	CASSSPGTSRETQYF
TRBV18	NA	TRBJ2-1	NA	TGTGCCAGCTCACCGGGACTGGGTGGCAATGAGCAGTTCTTC	CASSPGLGGNEQFF
TRBV19	NA	TRBJ2-3	NA	TGTGCCAGTAGTATGGAGGGGCATACGCAGTATTTT	CASSMEGHTQYF
TRBV28	once	TRBJ2-1	NA	TGTGCCAGCAGTTTACGTACAGGGGAGCAGTTCTTC	CASSLRTGEQFF
TRBV7-9	NA	TRBJ2-7	NA	TGTGCCAGCAGCTTTCGGCCAGCCGGTGGGGAGCAGTACTTC	CASSFRPAGGEQYF
TRBV25-1	NA	TRBJ2-1	TRBD2	TGTGCCAGCAGTGAAAAGACTAGCGGGAGGAGTGAGCAGTTCTTC	CASSEKTSGRSEQFF
TRBV7-2	NA	TRBJ2-6	NA	TGTGCCAGCAGCTTAGTAGGTGGGGGGCGCTCTGGGGCCAACGTCCTGACTTTC	CASSLVGGGRSGANVLTF
TRBV7-3	NA	TRBJ2-2	NA	TGTGCCAGCAGCTCAGGAGCGAACACCGGGGAGCTGTTTTTT	CASSSGANTGELFF
TRBV6-5	NA	TRBJ1-2	NA	TGTGCCAGCAGTTACGCAGATTATGGCTACACCTTC	CASSYADYGYTF
TRBV7-2	once	TRBJ2-1	NA	TGTGCCAGCAGTCCCTGGGGAGCGGTATACAATGAGCAGTTCTTC	CASSPWGAVYNEQFF
TRBV25-1	NA	TRBJ1-4	NA	TGTGCCAGCAAACAAGGCGGGACTAGTAATGAAAAACTGTTTTTT	CASKQGGTSNEKLFF
TRBV5-1	NA	TRBJ2-1	NA	TGCGCCAGCAGTTTTGGGAGTGGTTACAATGAGCAGTTCTTC	CASSFGSGYNEQFF
TRBV24-1	NA	TRBJ1-1	NA	TGTGCCACCAGTGATCCGGGGGATCCTGAAGCTTTCTTT	CATSDPGDPEAFF
TRBV28	once	TRBJ1-1	TRBD1	TGTGCCAGCAGTTGGGACAGGATGAACACTGAAGCTTTCTTT	CASSWDRMNTEAFF
TRBV28	NA	TRBJ1-2	NA	TGTGCCAGCAGTTTGGACCCGGGGGGCCCTAGCTATGGCTACACCTTC	CASSLDPGGPSYGYTF
TRBV10-2	NA	TRBJ1-2	NA	TGCGCCAGCAGTGAGTCGAGCGGGCGACCCTACGCTAACTATGGCTACACCTTC	CASSESSGRPYANYGYTF
TRBV7-9	NA	TRBJ1-1	NA	TGTGCCAGCAGAGGGGTGAACACTGAAGCTTTCTTT	CASRGVNTEAFF
TRBV28	NA	TRBJ2-3	NA	TGTGCCAGTCAGGGGGGGTTGGGCACAGATACGCAGTATTTT	CASQGGLGTDTQYF
TRBV6-5	NA	TRBJ1-2	NA	TGTGCCAGCAGGATGTCAGTTAACTATGGCTACACCTTC	CASRMSVNYGYTF
TRBV20-1	NA	TRBJ2-1	NA	TGCAGTGCTAGAGGTCACAATGAGCAGTTCTTC	CSARGHNEQFF
TRBV5-6	NA	TRBJ1-2	NA	TGTGCCAGCAGCTCCGCCGGGCCTGCGTTAGGCTACACCTTC	CASSSAGPALGYTF
TRBV5-6	NA	TRBJ2-7	TRBD2	TGTGCCAGCAGCCCTAGCGGGATCCCCTCCTACGAGCAGTACTTC	CASSPSGIPSYEQYF
TRBV6-5	NA	TRBJ2-1	TRBD2	TGTGCCAGCAGACTAGCGGCAAATTACAATGAGCAGTTCTTC	CASRLAANYNEQFF
TRBV30	NA	TRBJ2-5	NA	TGTGCCTGGGGGACGGAAGAGACCCAGTACTTC	CAWGTEETQYF
TRBV23-1	NA	TRBJ2-7	NA	TGCGCCAGCAGTCAACATTCCCGGCTGGGGGCAGGGGGGGGCTACGAGCAGTACTTC	CASSQHSRLGAGGGYEQYF
TRBV5-1	NA	TRBJ2-5	TRBD2	TGCGCCAGCAGCTTGGGGGAGGGCCGGGAGACCCAGTACTTC	CASSLGEGRETQYF
TRBV9	NA	TRBJ1-4	NA	TGTGCCAGCAGCGTAGTGGGGGGGCCTGATGAAAAACTGTTTTTT	CASSVVGGPDEKLFF
TRBV11-3	NA	TRBJ2-5	TRBD1	TGTGCCAGCAGCTACGGGACAGCCGGCCAAGAGACCCAGTACTTC	CASSYGTAGQETQYF
TRBV3-1/TRBV3-2	NA	TRBJ1-2	NA	TGTGCCAGCAGCCAAGCTCACAGGAGTGGCTATGGCTACACCTTC	CASSQAHRSGYGYTF
TRBV6-1	NA	TRBJ1-2	NA	TGTGCCAGCAGTGAAGGACTTCGGTGGGGCTACACCTTC	CASSEGLRWGYTF
TRBV19	once	TRBJ2-4	TRBD1	TGTGCCAGTAGATTCTCGACAGGGACCCTAGCCAAAAACATTCAGTACTTC	CASRFSTGTLAKNIQYF
TRBV3-1/TRBV3-2	NA	TRBJ1-3	TRBD1	TGTGCCAGCAGTTGGGACAGGGCCCCTGGAAACACCATATATTTT	CASSWDRAPGNTIYF
TRBV9	NA	TRBJ2-7	NA	TGTGCCAGCAGCGGGACTGGGCTCCCCCACGAGCAGTACTTC	CASSGTGLPHEQYF
TRBV28	NA	TRBJ1-4	NA	TGTGCCAGCAGTACCTACAGGGAGGTTCAGGAAAAACTGTTTTTT	CASSTYREVQEKLFF
TRBV2	NA	TRBJ1-6	NA	TGTGCCAGCAGTGATCAGGGGCTTTCACCCCTCCACTTT	CASSDQGLSPLHF
TRBV6-2/TRBV6-3	NA	TRBJ2-2	NA	TGTGCCAGCAGTGGGGTAGCGAACACCGGGGAGCTGTTTTTT	CASSGVANTGELFF